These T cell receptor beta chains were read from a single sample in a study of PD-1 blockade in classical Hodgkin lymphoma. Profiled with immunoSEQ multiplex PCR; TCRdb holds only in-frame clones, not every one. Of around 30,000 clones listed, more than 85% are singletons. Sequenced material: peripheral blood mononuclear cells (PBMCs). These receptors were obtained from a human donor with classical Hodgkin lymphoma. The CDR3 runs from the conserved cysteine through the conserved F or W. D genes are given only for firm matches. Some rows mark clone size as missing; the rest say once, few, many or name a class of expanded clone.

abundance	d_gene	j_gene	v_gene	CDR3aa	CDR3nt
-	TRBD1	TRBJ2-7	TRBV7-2	CASSLVGQGTREQYF	TGTGCCAGCAGCTTAGTGGGACAGGGGACGCGGGAGCAGTACTTC
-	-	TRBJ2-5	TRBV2	CASSQDGQETQYF	TGTGCCAGCAGCCAAGACGGACAAGAGACCCAGTACTTC
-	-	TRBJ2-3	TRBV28	CASSFDNTDTQYF	TGTGCCAGCAGTTTTGACAACACAGATACGCAGTATTTT
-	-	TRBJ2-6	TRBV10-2	CASSGQEFSGANVLTF	TGCGCCAGCAGTGGACAGGAATTCTCTGGGGCCAACGTCCTGACTTTC
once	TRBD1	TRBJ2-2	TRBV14	CASSQNRWDRGNTGELFF	TGTGCCAGCAGCCAAAATCGATGGGACAGGGGGAACACCGGGGAGCTGTTTTTT
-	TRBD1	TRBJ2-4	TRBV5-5	CASSPIADRSFSKNIQYF	TGTGCCAGCAGCCCGATTGCGGACAGGAGTTTCTCCAAAAACATTCAGTACTTC
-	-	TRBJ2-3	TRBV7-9	CASSLSSSTDTQYF	TGTGCCAGCAGCTTGAGCTCTAGCACAGATACGCAGTATTTT
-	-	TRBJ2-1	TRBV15	CATSRGWRGGNEQFF	TGTGCCACCAGCAGAGGATGGCGAGGGGGTAATGAGCAGTTCTTC
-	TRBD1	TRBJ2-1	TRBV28	CASRTGLNEQFF	TGTGCCAGCAGGACAGGGCTCAATGAGCAGTTCTTC
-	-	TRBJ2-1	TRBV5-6	CASSSGVLYNEQFF	TGTGCCAGCAGCTCAGGGGTTTTATACAATGAGCAGTTCTTC
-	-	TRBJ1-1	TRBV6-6	CASSPRRVNTEAFF	TGTGCCAGCAGTCCCCGCAGAGTGAACACTGAAGCTTTCTTT
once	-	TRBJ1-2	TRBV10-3	CAIRIRDRFEANYGYTF	TGTGCCATCAGGATCCGGGACCGATTCGAAGCTAACTATGGCTACACCTTC
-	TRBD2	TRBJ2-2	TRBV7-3	CASSPGGPSNTGELFF	TGTGCCAGCAGCCCGGGAGGGCCCTCGAACACCGGGGAGCTGTTTTTT
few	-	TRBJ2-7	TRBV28	CASAVAGSNTYEQYF	TGTGCCAGCGCGGTGGCGGGCTCGAATACCTACGAGCAGTACTTC
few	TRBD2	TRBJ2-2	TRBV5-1	CASSLGGTINTGELFF	TGCGCCAGCAGCTTAGGTGGGACTATCAACACCGGGGAGCTGTTTTTT
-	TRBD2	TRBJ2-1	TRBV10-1	CASSDGGSSPEQFF	TGCGCCAGCAGTGATGGCGGGAGTTCCCCTGAGCAGTTCTTC
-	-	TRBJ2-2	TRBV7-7	CASSRGASGATGELFF	TGTGCCAGCAGCCGCGGGGCTTCAGGGGCCACCGGGGAGCTGTTTTTT
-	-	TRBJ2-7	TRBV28	CASSSPQLYEQYF	TGTGCCAGCAGTTCACCCCAGCTCTACGAGCAGTACTTC
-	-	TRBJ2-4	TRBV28	CASSQPQVNIQYF	TGTGCCAGCAGCCAGCCACAAGTGAACATTCAGTACTTC
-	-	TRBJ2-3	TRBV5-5	CASSPEADTQYF	TGTGCCAGCAGCCCTGAGGCAGATACGCAGTATTTT
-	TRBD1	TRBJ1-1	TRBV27	CASSWHRGNTEAFF	TGTGCCAGCAGTTGGCACAGGGGAAACACTGAAGCTTTCTTT
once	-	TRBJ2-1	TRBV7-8	CASSLDLGSYNEQFF	TGTGCCAGCAGCTTAGATCTGGGGAGCTACAATGAGCAGTTCTTC
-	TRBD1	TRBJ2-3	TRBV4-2	CASSPRGGQGAIDTQYF	TGTGCCAGCAGCCCGAGAGGAGGACAGGGGGCTATAGATACGCAGTATTTT
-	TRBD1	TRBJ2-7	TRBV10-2	CASSETGGLYEQYF	TGCGCCAGCAGTGAGACAGGGGGCCTCTACGAGCAGTACTTC
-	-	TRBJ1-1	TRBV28	CASSLWGNTEAFF	TGTGCCAGCAGTTTATGGGGGAACACTGAAGCTTTCTTT
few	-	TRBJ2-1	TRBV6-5	CASSYGRGPPGTGFF	TGTGCCAGCAGTTACGGGCGAGGGCCGCCGGGGACGGGCTTCTTC
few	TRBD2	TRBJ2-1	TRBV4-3	CASSQDPPGLAGISSYNEQFF	TGCGCCAGCAGCCAAGATCCTCCGGGACTAGCGGGAATTAGCTCCTACAATGAGCAGTTCTTC
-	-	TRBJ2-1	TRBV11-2	CASSRDSNSYNEQFF	TGTGCCAGCAGCCGGGACTCGAACTCCTACAATGAGCAGTTCTTC
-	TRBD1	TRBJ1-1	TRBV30	CAWSLQGARAFF	TGTGCCTGGAGTCTTCAGGGGGCGCGAGCTTTCTTT
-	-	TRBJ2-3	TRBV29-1	CSVKRVRGSDTQYF	TGCAGCGTCAAACGGGTCAGGGGATCAGATACGCAGTATTTT
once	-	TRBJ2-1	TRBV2	CASSELGDIKYNEQFF	TGTGCCAGCAGTGAATTGGGGGACATAAAATACAATGAGCAGTTCTTC
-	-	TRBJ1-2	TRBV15	CATSRGRAGYGYTF	TGTGCCACCAGCAGAGGGCGGGCAGGCTATGGCTACACCTTC
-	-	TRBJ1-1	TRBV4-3	CASSGQKNTEAFF	TGCGCCAGCAGCGGACAGAAGAACACTGAAGCTTTCTTT
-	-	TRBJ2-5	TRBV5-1	CASSLVSGQTQYF	TGCGCCAGCAGCTTGGTTTCGGGCCAGACCCAGTACTTC
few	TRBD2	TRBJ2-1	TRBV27	CASSFQTSGRNNEQFF	TGTGCCAGCAGTTTTCAGACTAGCGGGAGGAATAATGAGCAGTTCTTC
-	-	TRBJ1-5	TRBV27	CASSPRRGRDQPQHF	TGTGCCAGCAGCCCGAGGCGCGGTCGAGATCAGCCCCAGCATTTT
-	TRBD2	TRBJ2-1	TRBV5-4	CASSRSSGSSYNEQFF	TGTGCCAGCAGCCGGTCAAGCGGGAGCTCCTACAATGAGCAGTTCTTC
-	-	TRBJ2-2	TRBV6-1	CASGILVLTGELFF	TGTGCCAGCGGAATACTAGTTTTAACCGGGGAGCTGTTTTTT
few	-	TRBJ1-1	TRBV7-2	CASSLARNTEAFF	TGTGCCAGCAGCTTAGCGCGGAACACTGAAGCTTTCTTT
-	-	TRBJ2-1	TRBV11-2	CASSLDRSSNEQFF	TGTGCCAGCAGCTTAGACCGGAGCAGCAATGAGCAGTTCTTC
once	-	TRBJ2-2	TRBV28	CASSFVTGLPGDTGELFF	TGTGCCAGCAGTTTCGTGACAGGCCTACCGGGGGACACCGGGGAGCTGTTTTTT
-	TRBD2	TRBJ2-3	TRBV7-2	CASSRLAGVITDTQYF	TGTGCCAGCAGCAGACTAGCGGGAGTCATCACAGATACGCAGTATTTT
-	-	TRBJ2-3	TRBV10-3	CAISEYGGSGTDTQYF	TGTGCCATCAGTGAGTACGGAGGGAGTGGCACAGATACGCAGTATTTT
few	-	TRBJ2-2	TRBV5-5	CASSFTQGPGELFF	TGTGCCAGCAGCTTTACCCAGGGGCCCGGGGAGCTGTTTTTT
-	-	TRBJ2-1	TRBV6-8	CASRQLENYNEQFF	TGTGCCAGCAGGCAGTTGGAGAACTACAATGAGCAGTTCTTC
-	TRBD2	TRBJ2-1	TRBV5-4	CASSYGLAGTNEQFF	TGTGCCAGCAGCTACGGACTAGCGGGTACCAATGAGCAGTTCTTC
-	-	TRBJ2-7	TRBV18	CASSPPVFGNYEQYF	TGTGCCAGCTCACCACCGGTTTTTGGGAACTACGAGCAGTACTTC
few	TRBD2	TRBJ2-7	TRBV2	CARRVSSGYEQYF	TGTGCCAGGCGGGTGTCTAGCGGCTACGAGCAGTACTTC
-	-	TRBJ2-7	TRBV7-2	CASSLDWLAYEQYF	TGTGCCAGCAGCTTAGATTGGCTAGCCTACGAGCAGTACTTC
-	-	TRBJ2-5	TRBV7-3	CASSLTDPTPVGETQYF	TGTGCCAGCAGCCTAACAGACCCAACGCCGGTCGGGGAGACCCAGTACTTC
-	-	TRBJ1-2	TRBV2	CASSEESRDYGYTF	TGTGCCAGCAGTGAAGAAAGCAGGGACTATGGCTACACCTTC
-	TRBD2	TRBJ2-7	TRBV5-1	CASSYGGDGYEQYF	TGCGCCAGCAGTTATGGGGGGGACGGATACGAGCAGTACTTC
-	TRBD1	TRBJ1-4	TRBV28	CASSSPGQGGEKLFF	TGTGCCAGCAGTTCTCCGGGACAGGGAGGTGAAAAACTGTTTTTT
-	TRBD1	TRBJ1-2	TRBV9	CASSLDGTGQINYGYTF	TGTGCCAGCAGCCTCGACGGGACAGGACAGATTAACTATGGCTACACCTTC
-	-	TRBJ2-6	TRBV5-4	CASSRNGMPIGANVLTF	TGTGCCAGCAGCAGAAACGGGATGCCCATTGGGGCCAACGTCCTGACTTTC
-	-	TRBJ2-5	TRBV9	CASSVASSQTQYF	TGTGCCAGCAGCGTGGCCAGTAGCCAGACCCAGTACTTC
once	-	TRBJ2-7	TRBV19	CASSTTWGRKNEQYF	TGTGCCAGTAGTACCACGTGGGGGCGAAAGAACGAGCAGTACTTC
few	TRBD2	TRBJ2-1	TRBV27	CASTPPGGRANEQFF	TGTGCCAGCACACCTCCCGGCGGGAGGGCAAATGAGCAGTTCTTC
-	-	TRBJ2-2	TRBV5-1	CASSLGQNTGELFF	TGCGCCAGCAGCTTGGGACAGAACACCGGGGAGCTGTTTTTT